Shown below are 21 T cell receptor beta chains from a single sample sequenced in a study of cytomegalovirus exposure and HLA in healthy donors. The PCR contained 60 Vbeta and 13 Jbeta primers. Generated by immunoSEQ multiplex PCR, the TCRdb table keeps only in-frame clones and is missing some. This sample has approximately 190,000 clones, with about 90% found just once. Sequences were obtained from PBMCs. Source of these receptors: a boy aged 2-9 years in good health and CMV-seronegative.

This chain connects TRBV7-9 to TRBJ2-5; D unclear. The germline CDR1 and CDR2 sequences are SEHNR and FQNEAQ (reference sequence). V lost 4 bases to trimming and J lost 9 bases, with 24 bases between them. The CDR3 extends over 16 amino acids. CDR3 DNA: TGTGCCAGCAGCTCTCCAACTCAAGACGAGGCACGGGCCCAGTACTTC. It specifies CASSSPTQDEARAQYF.

The gene calls are TRBV6-5 and TRBJ1-1; D remains unclear. V was shortened by 5 bases and J by 4 bases, with 11 bases between the two germline ends. Germline V gives CDR1 MNHEY, CDR2 SVGAGI. The CDR3 runs to 13 residues. CDR3 amino acids: CASSGQASTEAFF. In DNA, the CDR3 is TGTGCCAGCAGTGGGCAGGCCTCCACTGAAGCTTTCTTT.

CDR3 sequence reads: CASSRDRGNLQETQYF. The DNA for the CDR3 is TGTGCCAGCAGCCGGGACAGGGGGAATCTCCAAGAGACCCAGTACTTC. V and J are TRBV7-8 and TRBJ2-5; 11 positions match TRBD1. The CDR3 extends over 16 amino acids. Germline CDR1 is SGHVS and CDR2 is FQNEAQ. J gave up 1 base and V 5 bases, and 6 bases lay outside the gene matches.

The chain couples TRBV9 to TRBJ1-1, with TRBD1 matching 7 bases. The V and J ends lost 5 bases and 6 bases, in that order; junction bases with no gene match: 22. In germline, CDR1 is SGDLS, CDR2 YYNGEE. The CDR3 totals 18 residues. In DNA, the CDR3 is TGTGCCAGCAGTCGACTCCAGGGGGGTCCGTACACTGGGGCTGAAGCTTTCTTT. Protein sequence: CASSRLQGGPYTGAEAFF.

This rearrangement joins TRBV7-2 to TRBJ2-7; D is perhaps TRBD1 (5 bases). The V end was cut by 5 bases, the J end by 4 bases, with 18 bases between. The CDR3 sequence is 15 residues long. Germline loops: CDR1 SGHTA, CDR2 FQGNSA. CDR3 region: CASSPPGSLRYEQYF. In nucleotides, the CDR3 is TGTGCCAGCAGCCCGCCAGGGTCACTCCGTTACGAGCAGTACTTC.

The rearrangement joins TRBV29-1 to TRBJ1-1; no clear D. The germline V gene has CDR1 SQVTM and CDR2 ANQGSEA. The CDR3 sequence is 13 residues long. V was trimmed by 8 bases and J by 0 bases, leaving 13 bases between them. The CDR3 loop is CSCGKGVNTEAFF. The CDR3 coding sequence is TGCAGCTGTGGTAAGGGAGTGAACACTGAAGCTTTCTTT.

The rearrangement uses TRBV11-2 and TRBJ2-7, with TRBD2 matching 7 bases. The CDR3 loop spans 14 amino acids. Germline CDR1 SGHAT, CDR2 FQNNGV. Trimming at V came to 4 bases and at J to 0 bases, leaving 3 bases not matched to a gene. The CDR3 loop reads CASSYRDYSYEQYF. DNA of the CDR3: TGTGCCAGCAGCTACCGGGACTACTCCTACGAGCAGTACTTC.

The chain combines TRBV7-8 with TRBJ2-7; 9 positions agree with TRBD2. This CDR3 comprises 14 residues. Trimming at V came to 2 bases and at J to 4 bases, leaving 3 bases not matched to a gene. The germline gives CDR1 SGHVS, CDR2 FQNEAQ. In DNA form, the CDR3 reads TGTGCCAGCAGCTTAAGGCGGGGGGGGTACGAGCAGTACTTC. Protein: CASSLRRGGYEQYF.

V gene TRBV7-2 combines with J gene TRBJ1-2, with D possibly being TRBD1 (5 bases). Germline CDR1 is SGHTA and CDR2 is FQGNSA. With 5 bases removed from V and 2 bases from J, the gap between germline ends came to 12 bases. The CDR3 spans 14 residues. The CDR3 nucleotides are TGTGCCAGCAGCCCAGGGCGCCAGAACTATGGCTACACCTTC. Translated: CASSPGRQNYGYTF.

The CDR3 DNA sequence: TGTGCCAGTAGTATATCAGGGACAGGGGCCTACGAGCAGTACTTC. Translation gives CASSISGTGAYEQYF. The J gene is TRBJ2-7, the V gene TRBV19, with TRBD1 matching over 10 bases. V gave up 2 bases and J gave up 2 bases; unmatched junction bases: 3. Germline V gives CDR1 LNHDA, CDR2 SQIVND (reference sequence). This CDR3 has 15 residues.

V and J are TRBV13 and TRBJ1-4; TRBD1 is a possible D gene (6 bases). This CDR3 has 15 amino acids. Germline V gives CDR1 PRHDT, CDR2 FYEKMQ (reference sequence). Trimming left V 1 base short and J 2 bases short, with 8 bases between. In DNA, the CDR3 is TGTGCCAGCAGCTTAGCCACAGGGACTAATGAAAAACTGTTTTTT. It specifies CASSLATGTNEKLFF.

CDR3 DNA: TGCGCCAGCAGCTTGGCGGGGGGGCAGGTTGAGCAGTTCTTC. Encoded protein: CASSLAGGQVEQFF. This chain joins TRBV5-1 and TRBJ2-7; 8 bases match TRBD2. The closer fit of TRBJ2-1 to the DNA end suggests the J call may be wrong. The germline gives CDR1 SGHRS, CDR2 YFSETQ. This CDR3 is 14 amino acids long.

This clone was detected a few times. This chain connects TRBV6-1 to TRBJ1-1, with TRBD1 matching 11 bases. CDR1 is MNHNS, CDR2 SASEGT, per germline. V trimming: 6 bases; J trimming: 11 bases; junction bases outside the gene matches: 8. The length of the CDR3 is 13 residues. The DNA of the CDR3 is TGTGCCAGCAGCTCGGGACAGGGGGTTGGGGCTTTCTTT. It specifies CASSSGQGVGAFF.

J is TRBJ2-7 and V is TRBV6-1; 8 positions agree with TRBD1. V lost 5 bases and J lost 4; bases outside the gene matches: 10. The CDR3 spans 15 residues. Germline CDR1 is MNHNS and CDR2 is SASEGT. The CDR3 sequence: CASSRQGSDFYEQYF. CDR3 sequence (DNA): TGTGCCAGCAGTCGACAGGGGTCAGACTTTTACGAGCAGTACTTC.

DNA for the CDR3: TGTGCCAGCAGCTTTCCGGGACCCCAGCATTTT. Translation: CASSFPGPQHF. The chain carries TRBV12-1 and TRBJ1-5. TRBV12-1 is tagged as a pseudogene. The CDR3 runs to 11 residues.

The genes are TRBV19 and TRBJ1-1; the D is unclear. The CDR3 has 14 amino acids. V was trimmed by 3 bases and J by 4 bases, leaving 12 bases between them. Germline V gene data show CDR1 as LNHDA and CDR2 as SQIVND (reference sequence). The CDR3 spells CASSIWGESTEAFF. DNA of the CDR3: TGTGCCAGTAGTATTTGGGGAGAGAGCACTGAAGCTTTCTTT.

This rearrangement joins TRBV7-8 to TRBJ1-5; possibly TRBD1 for D (5 bases). Germline CDR1 and CDR2: SGHVS and FQNEAQ. V dropped 6 bases and J dropped 5 bases, with 17 bases sitting between them. The CDR3 has 15 amino acids. The CDR3 DNA reads as TGTGCCAGCAGACCGGGGAGGGGAAAGGATCAGCCCCAGCATTTT. This encodes CASRPGRGKDQPQHF.

This clone was observed a single time. This chain links TRBV5-1 with TRBJ2-7; D might be TRBD1 (6 bases). Germline V CDR1 and CDR2: SGHRS, YFSETQ. The CDR3 consists of 15 residues. Trimming took 2 bases from V and 2 from J, leaving 14 bases between them. Here the CDR3 reads CASSFGGPNTYEQYF. CDR3 bases: TGCGCCAGCAGCTTTGGGGGCCCAAATACCTACGAGCAGTACTTC.

The J gene is TRBJ1-1, the V gene TRBV6-5, with D uncertain. Germline CDR1 MNHEY, CDR2 SVGAGI. Trimming removed 5 bases at V and 6 bases at J, with 7 bases between. The CDR3 totals 11 residues. CDR3 protein: CASSALPEAFF. The CDR3 nucleotides are TGTGCCAGCAGTGCTCTACCTGAAGCTTTCTTT.

The chain is built from TRBV16 and TRBJ1-1; D is ambiguous. The CDR3 totals 14 residues. Germline V gives CDR1 KGHSY, CDR2 FQNENV. Deletions cut 5 bases from V and 1 base from J, with 11 bases between. The CDR3 reads CASSVAGRNTEAFF. Written as DNA, the CDR3 is TGTGCCAGCAGCGTTGCCGGGAGGAACACTGAAGCTTTCTTT.

The chain couples TRBV19 to TRBJ1-2; the D gene is possibly TRBD1 (5 bases). The CDR3 runs 10 residues. V was clipped by 7 bases and J by 7 bases, with 7 bases between them. The germline CDR1 and CDR2 sequences are LNHDA and SQIVND (reference sequence). The CDR3 loop is CASMGLGYTF. The CDR3 DNA follows: TGTGCCAGTATGGGACTTGGCTACACCTTC.